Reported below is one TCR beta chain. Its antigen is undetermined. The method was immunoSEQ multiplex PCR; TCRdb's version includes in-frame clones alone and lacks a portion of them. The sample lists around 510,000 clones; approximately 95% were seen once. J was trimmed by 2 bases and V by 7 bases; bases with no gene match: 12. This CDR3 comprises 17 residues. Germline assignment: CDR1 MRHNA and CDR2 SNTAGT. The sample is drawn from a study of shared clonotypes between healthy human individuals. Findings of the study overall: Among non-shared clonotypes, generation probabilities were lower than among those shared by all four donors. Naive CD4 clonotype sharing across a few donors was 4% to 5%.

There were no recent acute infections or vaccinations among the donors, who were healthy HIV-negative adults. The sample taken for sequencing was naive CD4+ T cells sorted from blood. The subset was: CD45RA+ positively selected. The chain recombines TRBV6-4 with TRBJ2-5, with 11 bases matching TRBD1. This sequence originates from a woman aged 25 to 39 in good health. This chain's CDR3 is CASNRPRDRGGQETQYF. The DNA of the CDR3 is TGTGCCAGCAACCGCCCCCGGGACAGGGGGGGACAAGAGACCCAGTACTTC.